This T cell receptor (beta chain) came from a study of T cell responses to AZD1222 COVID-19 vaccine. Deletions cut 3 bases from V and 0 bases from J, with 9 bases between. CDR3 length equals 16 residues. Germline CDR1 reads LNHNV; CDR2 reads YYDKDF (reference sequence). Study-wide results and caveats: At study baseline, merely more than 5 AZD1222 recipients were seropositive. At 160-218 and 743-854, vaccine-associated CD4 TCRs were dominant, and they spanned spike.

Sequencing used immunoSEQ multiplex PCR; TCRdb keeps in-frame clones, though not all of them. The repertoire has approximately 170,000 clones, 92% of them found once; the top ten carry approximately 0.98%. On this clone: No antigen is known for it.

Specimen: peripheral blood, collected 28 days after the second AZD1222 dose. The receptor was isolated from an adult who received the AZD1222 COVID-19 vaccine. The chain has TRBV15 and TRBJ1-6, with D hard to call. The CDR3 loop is CATSSSVSSYNSPLHF. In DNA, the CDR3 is TGTGCCACCAGCAGCTCGGTGAGCTCCTATAATTCACCCCTCCACTTT.